This T cell receptor beta chain was sequenced in a study of PD-1 blockade in classical Hodgkin lymphoma (dated by TCRdb to the early 2020s). Broadly, across the study: Nivolumab dosing was 3 mg/kg intravenously every 2 weeks, continuing until either disease progression or unacceptable toxicity. A peripheral blood immune signature of response to PD-1 blockade in classical Hodgkin lymphoma was defined using TCR beta sequencing and CyTOF. Broad study findings and their caveats: Baseline TCR diversity was reported as lower in newly diagnosed patients than in healthy donors, and lower still in relapsed/refractory patients. Baseline diversity similar to that of newly diagnosed patients was observed in trial patients achieving complete response, whereas significantly lower diversity was observed in partial responders and progressors. The study was limited to a single clinical trial cohort, and causes of repertoire differences, possibly disease activity or prior therapy, remained undefined. CD4+ but not CD8+ TCR diversity rose significantly by C4D1 (p=0.0027 vs p=0.16), most apparent in complete responders (p=0.02). Lower diversity was observed in patients in whom nivolumab was started less than 1 year after ASCT, and these patients were excluded from later analyses so that confounding by immune reconstitution would be avoided.

Genomic DNA was isolated using the Qiagen DNeasy kit from unsorted PBMCs as well as from negatively selected CD4+ and CD8+ fractions. Amplification of TCR beta CDR3 regions was done by immunoSEQ multiplex PCR with primers that anneal to V and J segments. A synthetic immune receptor repertoire was used to minimize amplification bias, and remaining bias was computationally removed after sequencing. In the original analysis: Custom Python scripts were used to quantify repertoire diversity as the Shannon entropy index. Unsorted, CD4+ and CD8+ repertoires were examined separately, except in combined analyses, for which CD4+ and CD8+ sequences were merged in silico. Clonal expansion was defined as at least a 2-fold frequency increase after treatment relative to C1D1, with a pseudocount of 0.5 for undetected baseline clones. Singleton clones were defined as clones with 0 or 1 copy at C1D1, and non-singleton clones were defined as clones with 2 or more copies. Clones expanded in unsorted samples were annotated as CD4+, CD8+ or unknown by matching protein sequences in sorted samples from the same patient. Wilcoxon tests on paired samples were used to test changes in diversity from C1D1 to C4D1. TCRdb took over this immuneACCESS table, retaining in-frame rearrangements with V and J assigned. Such tables are incomplete; in checked studies, under half of the missing clones stem from an unresolved V gene, and the remainder is unexplained. Clonal size and the V and J genes are those of that table, whereas D and trimming came from the DNA. The sample profile shows roughly 150,000 clones; approximately 80% of them were found once. The ten biggest clones cover 9.2% of the sample.

The CDR3 runs 16 amino acids, cysteine and phenylalanine included. The read is trimmed to its CDR3 DNA, 48 bases read in frame from base 1. The trim is 6 bases for V and 4 bases for J, with a gap of 19 bases between the germline ends. Via the germline V gene, CDR1 is SGDLS and CDR2 YYNGEE. According to the study, the label for this sample's time point signals: cycle 2 day 1 (C2D1) of nivolumab. Relapse after autologous stem cell transplantation had occurred in all trial patients, and cohorts A, B and C were distinguished by prior brentuximab vedotin exposure. The trial cohort included around 60 patients with relapsed/refractory classical Hodgkin lymphoma, and each patient had a best overall response of complete response, partial response or progressive disease. Trial patients were treated with single-agent nivolumab in the multi-cohort phase II CheckMate 205 trial. An independent review committee assessed best overall response by applying the 2007 International Working Group response criteria. Trial PBMCs were collected just before the start of nivolumab (C1D1) and during therapy at cycle 2 day 1 and cycle 4 day 1. Peripheral blood was collected in 8 mL Vacutainer Cell Preparation Tubes, from which PBMCs were isolated by centrifugation and then cryopreserved.

Notes on this clone: There is no known antigen for this receptor. Nothing much larger sits one base from this clone, and base qualities are not available.

The chain is encoded by TRBV9 joined to TRBJ2-2, and perhaps TRBD2 as D gene, on 5 matching bases. The source is a human donor with classical Hodgkin lymphoma. This sample comprised peripheral blood mononuclear cells (PBMCs), obtained before the second cycle of nivolumab. The sequenced DNA is TGTGCCAGCACCGTCGAAGACGAGGGCCTCACCGGGGAGCTGTTTTTT. It translates to CASTVEDEGLTGELFF.